This TCR beta chain was documented in a study of CD8+ T cells in alopecia areata. Study details: Dosing with tofacitinib proceeded for 6 to 18 months, followed by 6 months off drug.

CDR1 is SNHLY, CDR2 FYNNEI, per germline. Trimming shortened V by 5 bases and J by 0 bases, and 12 bases separated the two germline ends. The CDR3 has 15 residues. Investigators isolated RNA and reverse transcribed it into cDNA to act as the sequencing template. Profiled with immunoSEQ multiplex PCR; TCRdb holds only in-frame clones, not every one. The sample lists roughly 120,000 clones; 35% to 45% were seen once. V and J are TRBV2 and TRBJ2-3; tentative D call: TRBD2 (6 bases). The sequence was obtained from a human donor with alopecia areata. The material sequenced was CD4+ T cells sorted from blood. The CDR3 region is CASSQWSGSTDTQYF. The CDR3 nucleotides read TGTGCCAGCAGTCAATGGAGCGGGAGCACAGATACGCAGTATTTT.